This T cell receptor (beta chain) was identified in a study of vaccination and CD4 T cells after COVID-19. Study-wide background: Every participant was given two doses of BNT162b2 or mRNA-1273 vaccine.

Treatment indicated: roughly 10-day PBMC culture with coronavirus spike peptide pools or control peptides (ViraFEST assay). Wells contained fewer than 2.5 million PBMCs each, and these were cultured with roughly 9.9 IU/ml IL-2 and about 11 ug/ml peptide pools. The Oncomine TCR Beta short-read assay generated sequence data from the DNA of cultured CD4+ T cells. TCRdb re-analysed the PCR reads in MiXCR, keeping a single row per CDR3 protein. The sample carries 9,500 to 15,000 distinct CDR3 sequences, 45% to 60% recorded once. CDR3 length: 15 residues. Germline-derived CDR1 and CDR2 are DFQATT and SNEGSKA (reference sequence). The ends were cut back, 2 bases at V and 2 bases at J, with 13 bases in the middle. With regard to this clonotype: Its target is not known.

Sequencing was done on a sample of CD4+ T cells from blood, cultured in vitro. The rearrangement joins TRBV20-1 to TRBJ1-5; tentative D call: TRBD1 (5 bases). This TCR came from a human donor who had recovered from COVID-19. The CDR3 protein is CSARRGQGGNQPQHF. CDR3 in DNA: TGCAGTGCTAGACGTGGTCAGGGTGGCAATCAGCCCCAGCATTTT.